Below, 32 T cell receptor beta chains from the same sample are listed, as sequenced in a study of cytomegalovirus exposure and HLA in healthy donors. Repertoires were generated with immunoSEQ multiplex PCR, while TCRdb's copy carries only in-frame clones and drops some. Seen here are approximately 220,000 clones, over 70% observed once, and the top ten hold over 12%. Input material: PBMCs. These receptors were obtained from a woman aged 25-40 years in good health and CMV-seropositive.

The chain carries TRBV2 and TRBJ2-5, with D maybe TRBD2 (6 bases). The germline gives CDR1 SNHLY, CDR2 FYNNEI. Between the trimmed V and J ends, which lost 8 bases and 5 bases, there was a span of 15 bases. The CDR3 runs to 13 residues. The CDR3 loop reads CASGGQATETQYF. The DNA of the CDR3 is TGTGCCAGCGGAGGGCAGGCCACGGAGACCCAGTACTTC.

The chain recombines TRBV29-1 with TRBJ2-7; 11 nucleotides agree with TRBD1. The germline gives CDR1 SQVTM, CDR2 ANQGSEA. J was trimmed by 5 bases and V by 3 bases; bases with no gene match: 6. The length of the CDR3 is 14 residues. For the CDR3, the DNA is TGCAGCGTTGAGCAAGGGACAGGGGGGAACGAGCAGTACTTC. Its protein is CSVEQGTGGNEQYF.

This chain links TRBV9 with TRBJ2-1; perhaps TRBD2 as D (7 bases). V lost 3 bases and J lost 0, with 10 bases in between. This CDR3 is 15 amino acids long. The germline V gene encodes CDR1 SGDLS and CDR2 YYNGEE. CDR3 amino acids: CASSEGGGSYNEQFF. As DNA, the CDR3 is TGTGCCAGCAGCGAAGGGGGGGGCTCCTACAATGAGCAGTTCTTC.

V and J are TRBV4-1 and TRBJ1-3; 7 bases align to TRBD1. Germline V gives CDR1 MGHRA, CDR2 YSYEKL. The V segment lost 3 bases and the J segment 0 bases; nucleotides outside the gene matches: 11. The CDR3 loop spans 18 amino acids. Here the CDR3 reads CASSHLVTQGNSGNTIYF. In DNA, the CDR3 is TGCGCCAGCAGCCACTTAGTTACACAGGGGAACTCTGGAAACACCATATATTTT.

The rearrangement uses TRBV6-1 and TRBJ2-7; D not certain. V shed 7 bases and J shed 3 bases, with 10 bases lying between them. The CDR3 is 12 residues long. Germline values: CDR1 MNHNS, CDR2 SASEGT. CDR3 DNA sequence: TGTGCCAGCACCGCAGGTAACTACGAGCAGTACTTC. It codes for CASTAGNYEQYF.

This chain uses TRBV4-1 with TRBJ2-5, with D tentatively TRBD2 (5 bases). Looked up from germline, CDR1 is MGHRA and CDR2 is YSYEKL. Trimming removed 4 bases at V and 5 bases at J, with 11 bases between. The CDR3 extends over 13 amino acids. This CDR3 reads CASSRETAETQYF. CDR3 DNA: TGCGCCAGCAGCCGGGAGACGGCGGAGACCCAGTACTTC.

This sequence joins TRBV13 and TRBJ1-1; D uncertain. V gave up 5 bases and J gave up 4 bases, with 8 bases separating them. The germline V gene has CDR1 PRHDT and CDR2 FYEKMQ (reference sequence). This CDR3 contains 12 residues. CDR3 nucleotide sequence: TGTGCCAGCAGCCCGCAGGTCACTGAAGCTTTCTTT. It codes for CASSPQVTEAFF.

This clone was found once. DNA of the CDR3: TGTGCCAGCAGCTCCGGGACTAGATGGCCCCAGCATTTT. Its translation is CASSSGTRWPQHF. The chain carries TRBV5-6 and TRBJ1-5; weak D call: TRBD1 (5 bases). Germline V gene lookup returns CDR1 SGHDT and CDR2 YYEEEE. The V and J ends lost 3 bases and 9 bases respectively, with 13 bases between them. The CDR3 contains 13 residues.

The chain is built from TRBV6-6 and TRBJ1-1; TRBD1 aligns across 7 bases. Trimming took 5 bases from V and 3 from J; bases not matched to a gene: 6. Per the germline V gene, CDR1 is MNHNY and CDR2 is SVGAGI (reference sequence). The CDR3 contains 14 residues. CDR3 nucleotide sequence: TGTGCCAGCAGTGAGACAGGGCGGGACACTGAAGCTTTCTTT. Translation: CASSETGRDTEAFF.

The rearrangement joins TRBV29-1 to TRBJ2-3, with D maybe TRBD2 (5 bases). CDR3 length equals 16 residues. The germline V gene has CDR1 SQVTM and CDR2 ANQGSEA. V was clipped by 8 bases and J by 6 bases, with 27 bases between them. In nucleotides, the CDR3 is TGCAGCTGCATTAGGGTTCGGGATTTAGAGCTTGATACGCAGTATTTT. This gives the protein CSCIRVRDLELDTQYF.

In DNA form, the CDR3 reads TGTGCCAGCAGTTACTCGGCTTATAGCAATCAGCCCCAGCATTTT. Encoded protein: CASSYSAYSNQPQHF. The chain carries TRBV6-5 and TRBJ1-5; no clear D gene. Trimming removed 0 bases from V and 0 bases from J, with 6 bases in between. The CDR3 length is 15 residues. Looked up from germline, CDR1 is MNHEY and CDR2 is SVGAGI.

The rearrangement uses TRBV30 and TRBJ2-7, with a tentative D call TRBD1 (5 bases). V lost 2 bases, J lost 5 bases, and 13 bases lay in between. Germline assignment: CDR1 GTSNPN and CDR2 SVGIG (reference sequence). This CDR3 contains 13 residues. The chain's CDR3 is CAWSFGRANEQYF. As DNA, the CDR3 is TGTGCCTGGAGTTTCGGCAGGGCAAACGAGCAGTACTTC.

The chain links TRBV29-1 to TRBJ1-2; 10 positions match TRBD1. Germline lookup yields CDR1 SQVTM and CDR2 ANQGSEA. CDR3 length: 14 residues. J was trimmed by 6 bases and V by 7 bases; bases with no gene match: 11. The CDR3 DNA follows: TGCAGCGCCACCGGGACAGGGGTTCTTCATGGCTACACCTTC. Translating it yields CSATGTGVLHGYTF.

The rearrangement uses TRBV30 and TRBJ1-1; D is possibly TRBD1 (6 bases). The germline V gene encodes CDR1 GTSNPN and CDR2 SVGIG (reference sequence). With 7 bases removed from V and 0 bases from J, the gap between germline ends came to 18 bases. The CDR3 extends over 15 amino acids. DNA of the CDR3: TGTGCCTCTAAAAGGGGGGGGACACTGAACACTGAAGCTTTCTTT. Translated, it gives CASKRGGTLNTEAFF.

The chain links TRBV9 to TRBJ2-2; D call uncertain. The CDR3 is 14 residues long. V gave up 2 bases and J gave up 1 base, with 6 bases separating them. CDR1 and CDR2 (germline): SGDLS, YYNGEE. The CDR3 spells CASSVYGNTGELFF. The CDR3 nucleotides are TGTGCCAGCAGCGTTTACGGGAACACCGGGGAGCTGTTTTTT.

This chain connects TRBV27 to TRBJ1-1; D remains ambiguous. The germline V and J ends were trimmed by 5 bases and 1 base, with 11 bases remaining between them. CDR3 length equals 14 residues. CDR1 and CDR2 from the germline V gene are MNHEY and SMNVEV (reference sequence). The CDR3 here is CASSAEVGNTEAFF. In nucleotides, the CDR3 is TGTGCCAGCAGTGCCGAGGTGGGGAACACTGAAGCTTTCTTT.

This clone was seen at least ten times. The chain links TRBV9 to TRBJ2-7; 10 bases match TRBD1. Germline loops: CDR1 SGDLS, CDR2 YYNGEE. This CDR3 spans 15 amino acids. Losses at the gene ends were 0 bases for V and 2 bases for J; bases not matched to a gene: 2. The CDR3 loop is CASSVAGTGAYEQYF. The CDR3 region has the DNA TGTGCCAGCAGCGTAGCCGGGACAGGGGCCTACGAGCAGTACTTC.

The V call is TRBV19, the J call TRBJ1-1; perhaps TRBD1 as D (5 bases). Germline CDR1 reads LNHDA; CDR2 reads SQIVND (reference sequence). The CDR3 runs to 15 residues. V lost 9 bases, J lost 4 bases, and 21 bases lay in between. The CDR3 sequence: CASTTGQRRGTEAFF. The CDR3 DNA follows: TGTGCCAGCACAACGGGGCAGAGAAGGGGCACTGAAGCTTTCTTT.

V is TRBV6-5 and J is TRBJ2-7, with 12 bases matching TRBD2. The trim removed 2 bases at V and 2 bases at J, leaving 4 bases unmatched. The CDR3 is made up of 16 amino acids. The germline CDR1 and CDR2 sequences are MNHEY and SVGAGI. The CDR3 loop reads CASSYAGLAGPYEQYF. CDR3 bases: TGTGCCAGCAGTTACGCGGGACTAGCGGGCCCCTACGAGCAGTACTTC.

The chain employs TRBV30 and TRBJ1-2, with 10 bases that match TRBD1. CDR1 and CDR2 (germline): GTSNPN, SVGIG (reference sequence). This CDR3 contains 14 residues. The ends lost 7 bases at V and 3 bases at J; junction bases unmatched: 8. The CDR3 reads CALTGTGAYYGYTF. CDR3 DNA sequence: TGTGCCTTGACCGGGACAGGGGCGTACTATGGCTACACCTTC.

The V call is TRBV29-1, the J call TRBJ2-3; 10 positions match TRBD1. In germline, CDR1 is SQVTM, CDR2 ANQGSEA. J was trimmed by 4 bases and V by 6 bases; bases with no gene match: 10. The CDR3 extends over 15 amino acids. The CDR3 loop is CSVERTGGKSDTQYF. The DNA of the CDR3 is TGCAGCGTCGAGAGGACAGGGGGTAAATCAGATACGCAGTATTTT.

The chain recombines TRBV18 with TRBJ2-1; the D is unclear. CDR1 is KGHSH and CDR2 is LQKENI in the germline V gene. The CDR3 loop spans 14 amino acids. V lost 1 base and J lost 4, with 8 bases in between. The CDR3 coding sequence is TGTGCCAGCTCACCACGGCAGATTTACAATGAGCAGTTCTTC. It codes for CASSPRQIYNEQFF.

This clone appeared once. J is TRBJ2-1 and V is TRBV6-1; D is perhaps TRBD1 or TRBD2 (5 bases each). The CDR3 is made up of 14 amino acids. Germline V gene lookup returns CDR1 MNHNS and CDR2 SASEGT. V dropped 7 bases and J dropped 5 bases, with 15 bases sitting between them. CDR3 sequence reads: CASMGVALNNEQFF. CDR3 in DNA: TGTGCCAGCATGGGGGTGGCACTAAACAATGAGCAGTTCTTC.

The chain joins TRBV11-2 to TRBJ2-2; perhaps TRBD1 as D (6 bases). V shed 6 bases and J shed 4 bases, with 15 bases lying between them. The germline gives CDR1 SGHAT, CDR2 FQNNGV. The CDR3 is 15 residues long. CDR3 nucleotides: TGTGCCAGCAGATTCCCTTTCAGGGGCACCGGGGAGCTGTTTTTT. This encodes CASRFPFRGTGELFF.

The rearrangement links TRBV5-1 to TRBJ1-1; D might be TRBD1 (5 bases). V lost 4 bases, J lost 0 bases, and 16 bases lay in between. This CDR3 has 16 residues. The germline CDR1 and CDR2 sequences are SGHRS and YFSETQ. CDR3 region: CASSRRVGLMNTEAFF. CDR3 bases: TGCGCCAGCAGCCGCAGGGTGGGCCTCATGAACACTGAAGCTTTCTTT.

The table lists this clone with a count of one. The chain has TRBV2 and TRBJ1-2; tentatively, D is TRBD1 (6 bases). Trimming removed 2 bases at V and 8 bases at J, with 18 bases between. The germline gives CDR1 SNHLY, CDR2 FYNNEI. The CDR3 consists of 15 residues. CDR3 sequence: CASSESHWAGEGYTF. In nucleotides, the CDR3 is TGTGCCAGCAGTGAATCTCATTGGGCAGGGGAAGGCTACACCTTC.

The chain uses TRBV10-1 and TRBJ1-4; possibly TRBD1 for D (6 bases). Germline V CDR1 and CDR2: WNHNN, SYGVQD (reference sequence). This CDR3 spans 14 amino acids. V was trimmed by 3 bases and J by 3 bases, leaving 8 bases between them. In DNA form, the CDR3 reads TGCGCCAGCAGTGATTCAGGGGCTAATGAAAAACTGTTTTTT. This gives the protein CASSDSGANEKLFF.

The chain uses TRBV23-1 and TRBJ2-3; TRBD1 aligns across 7 bases. TRBV23-1 is an open reading frame whose function is uncertain. Losses at the gene ends were 0 bases for V and 5 bases for J; bases not matched to a gene: 17. The CDR3 extends over 19 amino acids. As DNA, the CDR3 is TGCGCCAGCAGTCAATCGGGGCACACGACAGGGACAGCACAAGATACGCAGTATTTT. The encoded protein is CASSQSGHTTGTAQDTQYF.

The chain joins TRBV6-5 to TRBJ2-1; TRBD2 aligns across 10 bases. The V gene's germline CDR1 is MNHEY and CDR2 SVGAGI. There are 15 residues in the CDR3. Unmatched junction bases numbered 8, after V lost 3 bases and J lost 9 bases. The CDR3 here is CASSYRPAGGAEQFF. CDR3 nucleotides: TGTGCCAGCAGTTATCGTCCAGCGGGAGGGGCTGAGCAGTTCTTC.

The rearrangement uses TRBV27 and TRBJ1-2; D uncertain. This CDR3 spans 14 amino acids. Germline CDR1 and CDR2: MNHEY and SMNVEV (reference sequence). V lost 5 bases and J 6 bases, leaving 16 bases between the germline ends. The CDR3 nucleotides read TGTGCCAGCAGTCCATATTACCCGACGGATGGCTACACCTTC. Translating gives CASSPYYPTDGYTF.

This clone was counted a few times. CDR3 loop: CASIPAGDQPQHF. The CDR3 nucleotides are TGTGCCAGCATCCCGGCGGGCGATCAGCCCCAGCATTTT. This chain uses TRBV6-1 with TRBJ1-5; no definite D call. From germline, CDR1 is MNHNS and CDR2 SASEGT. The V end was cut by 7 bases, the J end by 5 bases, with 12 bases between. There are 13 residues in the CDR3.

The rearrangement joins TRBV5-1 to TRBJ2-7; D gene ambiguous. The V gene's germline CDR1 is SGHRS and CDR2 YFSETQ. The CDR3 totals 13 residues. V was trimmed by 0 bases and J by 2 bases, leaving 6 bases between them. CDR3 residues: CASSLGNTYEQYF. Here the CDR3 DNA reads TGCGCCAGCAGCTTGGGGAATACCTACGAGCAGTACTTC.